Presented here are 26 T cell receptor beta chains from one specimen sequenced in a study of immune cell composition in non-small cell lung cancer. Normal lung sampling was at least 3 cm from the tumour, as distant as possible. Sequenced by immunoSEQ multiplex PCR; TCRdb stores in-frame clones only, minus some. The sample contains fewer than 4,000 clones, about 73% of which appear only once. Specimen: non-adjacent lung tissue. These receptors were obtained from a human donor with non-small cell lung cancer. The donor label of this sample is uncertain.

The chain couples TRBV28 to TRBJ1-2, with TRBD1 identical over 12 bases. CDR3 length equals 16 residues. Looked up from germline, CDR1 is MDHEN and CDR2 is SYDVKM. Unmatched junction bases numbered 14, after V lost 8 bases and J lost 7 bases. The DNA of the CDR3 is TGTGCCAGCGTCCCACACTCCGGGACAGGGGGCGGTGGCTACACCTTC. Encoded protein: CASVPHSGTGGGGYTF.

This chain links TRBV9 with TRBJ1-2; 10 bases match TRBD1. Trimming at V came to 3 bases and at J to 3 bases, leaving 2 bases not matched to a gene. The CDR3 has 14 residues. Germline lookup yields CDR1 SGDLS and CDR2 YYNGEE. The CDR3 nucleotides read TGTGCCAGCAGCGCCGGACAGGGGGACTATGGCTACACCTTC. Translation: CASSAGQGDYGYTF.

The CDR3 nucleotides are TGTGCCAGAAGGTCGCCGGGACAGCCCCTAGCGGGAGTAGTCAATGAGCAGTTCTTC. Protein sequence: CARRSPGQPLAGVVNEQFF. This chain uses TRBV5-3 with TRBJ2-1; TRBD2 aligns across 10 bases. TRBV5-3 is flagged as an ORF with uncertain function. There are 19 residues in the CDR3. V shed 5 bases, J shed 6 bases, and the junction held 20 bases outside the gene matches.

The chain employs TRBV5-1 and TRBJ2-2, with D uncertain. This CDR3 has 15 amino acids. Trimming removed 0 bases at V and 4 bases at J, with 10 bases between. Germline assignment: CDR1 SGHRS and CDR2 YFSETQ. In nucleotides, the CDR3 is TGCGCCAGCAGCTTGGACACTCGCGGCACCGGGGAGCTGTTTTTT. Protein sequence: CASSLDTRGTGELFF.

This clone appeared a few times. This chain uses TRBV19 with TRBJ2-7; D is possibly TRBD1 (6 bases). Trimming took off 4 bases at V and 3 bases at J, with 13 bases between the two ends. Germline V gene sequence: CDR1 LNHDA, CDR2 SQIVND (reference sequence). The CDR3 spans 14 residues. The CDR3 DNA is TGTGCCAGTAGTACCTCCGGGACATACTACGAGCAGTACTTC. This encodes CASSTSGTYYEQYF.

The V gene is TRBV5-6, the J gene TRBJ2-5; tentative D call: TRBD1 (7 bases). Trimming left V 5 bases short and J 5 bases short, with 19 bases between. The germline V gene encodes CDR1 SGHDT and CDR2 YYEEEE. This CDR3 spans 15 amino acids. The CDR3 DNA reads as TGTGCCAGCAGTCGCCCCGGAGGGGGCAGGGAGACCCAGTACTTC. As protein: CASSRPGGGRETQYF.

The chain employs TRBV27 and TRBJ2-1; D not certain. The V gene's germline CDR1 is MNHEY and CDR2 SMNVEV (reference sequence). Trimming pared 4 bases from V and 9 bases from J, leaving 13 bases between. The CDR3 length is 13 residues. CDR3 protein: CASSSTTGREQFF. The CDR3 DNA sequence: TGTGCCAGCAGTTCTACCACTGGGCGTGAGCAGTTCTTC.

The V and J genes are TRBV28 and TRBJ1-2; D not resolved. The CDR3 length is 15 residues. With 4 bases removed from V and 4 bases from J, the gap between germline ends came to 16 bases. Germline loops: CDR1 MDHEN, CDR2 SYDVKM. CDR3 nucleotides: TGTGCCAGCAGTTACCCCTCTACAGCGGGCTATGGCTACACCTTC. Residues: CASSYPSTAGYGYTF.

By share of the sample, this clone is large (0.1 to 1%). The chain carries TRBV19 and TRBJ2-7; 7 nucleotides line up with TRBD2. V gave up 4 bases and J gave up 6 bases; unmatched junction bases: 6. Germline V lookup: CDR1 LNHDA, CDR2 SQIVND (reference sequence). CDR3 length: 13 residues. CDR3 residues: CASSTTSRGEQYF. The CDR3 nucleotides read TGTGCCAGTAGTACGACTAGCCGGGGCGAGCAGTACTTC.

This clone was detected only once. V gene TRBV7-3 combines with J gene TRBJ2-1; 10 bases fit TRBD2. The CDR3 contains 16 residues. J gave up 9 bases and V 5 bases, and 13 bases lay outside the gene matches. Per germline, CDR1 SGHTA and CDR2 FQGTGA. CDR3 sequence reads: CASSPGGSGRAFEQFF. In DNA, the CDR3 is TGTGCCAGCAGCCCCGGAGGGAGCGGGAGGGCCTTTGAGCAGTTCTTC.

The V gene is TRBV28, the J gene TRBJ2-1; TRBD2 agrees at 8 bases. The CDR3 totals 16 residues. V was pared by 1 base and J by 5 bases, with 7 bases of the junction left unmatched. The germline CDR1 and CDR2 sequences are MDHEN and SYDVKM. CDR3 bases: TGTGCCAGCAGTTTATCGGGACTAGGAGGTCACAATGAGCAGTTCTTC. It specifies CASSLSGLGGHNEQFF.

The chain uses TRBV6-5 and TRBJ2-7; D might be TRBD2 (6 bases). Looked up from germline, CDR1 is MNHEY and CDR2 is SVGAGI. The V gene lost 0 bases and the J gene lost 1 base, with 10 bases spanning the gap. This CDR3 region has 15 residues. CDR3 sequence reads: CASSYSRDLSYEQYF. DNA for the CDR3: TGTGCCAGCAGTTACTCGCGGGACTTGTCCTACGAGCAGTACTTC.

This rearrangement joins TRBV7-9 to TRBJ1-1; TRBD1 agrees at 8 bases. CDR1 and CDR2 (germline): SEHNR, FQNEAQ (reference sequence). This CDR3 spans 13 amino acids. The V segment lost 3 bases and the J segment 6 bases; nucleotides outside the gene matches: 3. The CDR3 coding sequence is TGTGCCAGCAGCTTCGGACAGGGTTCTGAAGCTTTCTTT. It yields the protein CASSFGQGSEAFF.

CDR3 residues: CASSVEGDGASGANVLTF. As DNA, the CDR3 is TGTGCCAGCAGCGTAGAGGGGGACGGGGCCTCTGGGGCCAACGTCCTGACTTTC. V gene TRBV9 combines with J gene TRBJ2-6; weak D call: TRBD1 (6 bases). The V end lost 0 bases, the J end lost 0 bases, and 13 bases lay between the germline ends. The CDR3 runs to 18 residues. Germline-derived CDR1 and CDR2 are SGDLS and YYNGEE.

J is TRBJ1-4 and V is TRBV18; 10 bases are a match to TRBD1. V gave up 5 bases and J gave up 5 bases; unmatched junction bases: 5. The length of the CDR3 is 15 residues. Germline V gene sequence: CDR1 KGHSH, CDR2 LQKENI. The CDR3 sequence is CASSSRTGGNEKLFF. CDR3 nucleotide sequence: TGTGCCAGCTCATCAAGGACAGGGGGAAATGAAAAACTGTTTTTT.

The genes are TRBV5-5 and TRBJ2-3; D may be TRBD2 (5 bases). The V gene lost 10 bases and the J gene lost 4 bases, with 16 bases spanning the gap. Germline V gene sequence: CDR1 SGHKS, CDR2 YYEKEE (reference sequence). The CDR3 loop spans 13 amino acids. The CDR3 nucleotides read TGTGCCTCCAACGTTGAGGGAGCAGATACGCAGTATTTT. It is translated as CASNVEGADTQYF.

In nucleotides, the CDR3 is TGTGCCAGCAGTTACCAGACAGGGAGCAATCAGCCCCAGCATTTT. It yields the protein CASSYQTGSNQPQHF. This chain connects TRBV6-6 to TRBJ1-5, with TRBD1 identical over 7 bases. The CDR3 consists of 15 residues. Unmatched junction bases numbered 2, after V lost 2 bases and J lost 1 base. CDR1 is MNHNY, CDR2 SVGAGI, per germline (reference sequence).

J is TRBJ1-5 and V is TRBV10-2; D unresolved. The CDR3 sequence is 13 residues long. Germline V gene data show CDR1 as WSHSY and CDR2 as SAAADI. The V end lost 6 bases, the J end lost 1 base, and 7 bases lay between the germline ends. The CDR3 DNA is TGCGCCAGCAGCACCGGGAGCAATCAGCCCCAGCATTTT. As protein: CASSTGSNQPQHF.

The chain uses TRBV11-2 and TRBJ1-5; D gene uncertain. The germline gives CDR1 SGHAT, CDR2 FQNNGV. Between the trimmed V and J ends, which lost 0 bases and 4 bases, there was a span of 4 bases. This CDR3 comprises 13 residues. DNA of the CDR3: TGTGCCAGCAGCTTAGACAGGAATCAGCCCCAGCATTTT. Amino acids: CASSLDRNQPQHF.

CDR3 region: CASSWPRGQPGGYTF. For the CDR3, the DNA is TGTGCCAGCAGTTGGCCCCGAGGTCAGCCGGGAGGCTACACCTTC. The V gene is TRBV6-5, the J gene TRBJ1-2; D ambiguous. The germline gives CDR1 MNHEY, CDR2 SVGAGI. V lost 4 bases to trimming and J lost 8 bases, with 20 bases between them. The CDR3 sequence is 15 residues long.

The chain has TRBV10-3 and TRBJ2-5, with 11 nucleotides matching TRBD2. CDR1 and CDR2 (germline): ENHRY, SYGVKD. V dropped 0 bases and J dropped 5; count of bases not matched to a gene: 5. This CDR3 comprises 16 residues. The CDR3 sequence: CAISESTSGIGETQYF. For the CDR3, the DNA is TGTGCCATCAGTGAGTCGACTAGCGGGATTGGGGAGACCCAGTACTTC.

The gene calls are TRBV7-8 and TRBJ1-1; 7 bases map to TRBD1. The germline V gene has CDR1 SGHVS and CDR2 FQNEAQ. V gave up 5 bases and J gave up 1 base; unmatched junction bases: 7. The CDR3 is 15 residues long. CDR3 DNA: TGTGCCAGCAGCCGGGGCGGGACAGCGAACACTGAAGCTTTCTTT. Translating it yields CASSRGGTANTEAFF.

J is TRBJ2-3 and V is TRBV15; 13 bases fit TRBD2. The CDR3 has 18 amino acids. Germline assignment: CDR1 LNHNV and CDR2 YYDKDF (reference sequence). Trimming took 3 bases from V and 5 from J; bases not matched to a gene: 11. This CDR3 reads CATSRTALLAGGVDTQYF. The DNA for the CDR3 is TGTGCCACCAGCAGGACAGCCTTACTAGCGGGAGGGGTAGATACGCAGTATTTT.

The chain uses TRBV5-1 and TRBJ2-7; TRBD1 matches 11 bases. The junction had 4 bases not matched to a gene; V was cut back by 3 bases and J by 5 bases. The CDR3 sequence is 14 residues long. Looked up from germline, CDR1 is SGHRS and CDR2 is YFSETQ. This chain's CDR3 is CASSWTGGTHEQYF. The CDR3 DNA follows: TGCGCCAGCAGCTGGACAGGGGGCACCCACGAGCAGTACTTC.

The chain carries TRBV5-8 and TRBJ1-2, with 7 bases identical to TRBD1. V was pared by 2 bases and J by 3 bases, with 1 base of the junction left unmatched. The CDR3 extends over 13 amino acids. CDR1 is SGHTS, CDR2 YDEGEE, per germline. CDR3 bases: TGTGCCAGCAGCTTAGGACAGGACTATGGCTACACCTTC. Its protein product is CASSLGQDYGYTF.

V usage is TRBV11-3 and J usage is TRBJ2-2; 8 positions match TRBD2. This CDR3 is 16 amino acids long. CDR1 and CDR2 (germline): SGHNT, YENEEA. Unmatched junction bases numbered 11, after V lost 5 bases and J lost 6 bases. DNA for the CDR3: TGTGCCAGCAGCGATCTAGCGGGCCCTGTAGCCGGGGAGCTGTTTTTT. It codes for CASSDLAGPVAGELFF.